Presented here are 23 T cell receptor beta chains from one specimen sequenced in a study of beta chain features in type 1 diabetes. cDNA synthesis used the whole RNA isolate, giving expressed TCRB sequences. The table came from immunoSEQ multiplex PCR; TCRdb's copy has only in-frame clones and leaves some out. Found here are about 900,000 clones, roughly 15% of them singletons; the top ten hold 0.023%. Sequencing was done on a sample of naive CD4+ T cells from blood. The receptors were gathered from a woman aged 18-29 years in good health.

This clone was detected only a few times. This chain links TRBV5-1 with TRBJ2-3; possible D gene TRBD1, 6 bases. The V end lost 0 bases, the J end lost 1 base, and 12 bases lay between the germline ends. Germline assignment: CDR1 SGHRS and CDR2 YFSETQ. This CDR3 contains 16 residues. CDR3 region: CASSLGGGRGTDTQYF. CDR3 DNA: TGCGCCAGCAGCTTGGGTGGGGGCCGCGGCACAGATACGCAGTATTTT.

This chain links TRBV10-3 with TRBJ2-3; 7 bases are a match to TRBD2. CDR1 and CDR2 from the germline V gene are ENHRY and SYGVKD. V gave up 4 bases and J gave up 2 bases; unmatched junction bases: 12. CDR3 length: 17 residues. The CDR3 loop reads CAISGATGGPHTDTQYF. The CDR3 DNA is TGTGCCATCAGTGGGGCGACGGGAGGCCCCCACACAGATACGCAGTATTTT.

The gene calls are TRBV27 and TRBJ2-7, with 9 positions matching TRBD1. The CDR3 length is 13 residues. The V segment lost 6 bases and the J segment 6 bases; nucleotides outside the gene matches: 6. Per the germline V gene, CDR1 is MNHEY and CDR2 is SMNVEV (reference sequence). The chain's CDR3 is CASRSGQGLEQYF. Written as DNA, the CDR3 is TGTGCCAGCAGATCGGGACAGGGACTCGAGCAGTACTTC.

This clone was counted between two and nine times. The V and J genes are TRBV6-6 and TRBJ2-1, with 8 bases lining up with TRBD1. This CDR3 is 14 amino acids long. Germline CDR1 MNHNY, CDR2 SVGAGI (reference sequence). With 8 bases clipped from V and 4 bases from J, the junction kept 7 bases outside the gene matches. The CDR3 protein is CASGRDRRYNEQFF. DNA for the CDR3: TGTGCCAGCGGCCGGGACAGGCGATACAATGAGCAGTTCTTC.

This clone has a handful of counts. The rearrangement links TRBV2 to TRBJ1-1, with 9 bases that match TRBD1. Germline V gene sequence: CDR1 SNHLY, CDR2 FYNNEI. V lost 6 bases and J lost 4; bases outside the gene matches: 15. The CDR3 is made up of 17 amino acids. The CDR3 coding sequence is TGTGCCAGCAGGTATTCCGGGACAGGGTCTTTCATCACTGAAGCTTTCTTT. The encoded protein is CASRYSGTGSFITEAFF.

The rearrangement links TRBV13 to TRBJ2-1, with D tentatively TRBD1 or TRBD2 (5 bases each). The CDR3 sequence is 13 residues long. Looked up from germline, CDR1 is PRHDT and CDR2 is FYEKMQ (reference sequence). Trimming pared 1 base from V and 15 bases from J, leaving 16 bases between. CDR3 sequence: CASSLEGRTPLFF. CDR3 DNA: TGTGCCAGCAGCTTAGAGGGGAGAACGCCTCTGTTCTTC.

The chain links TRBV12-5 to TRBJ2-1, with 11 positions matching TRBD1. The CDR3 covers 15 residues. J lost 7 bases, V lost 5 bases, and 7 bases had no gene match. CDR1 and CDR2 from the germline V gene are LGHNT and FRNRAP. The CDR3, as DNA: TGTGCTAGTGGTCTCGGACAGGGGGCGTTAAATGAGCAGTTCTTC. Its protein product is CASGLGQGALNEQFF.

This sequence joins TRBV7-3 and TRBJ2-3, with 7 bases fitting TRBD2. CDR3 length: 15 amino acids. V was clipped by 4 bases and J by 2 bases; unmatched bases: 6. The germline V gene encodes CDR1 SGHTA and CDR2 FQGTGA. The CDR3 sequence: CASSSASGSTDTQYF. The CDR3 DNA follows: TGTGCCAGCAGCTCGGCTAGCGGATCCACAGATACGCAGTATTTT.

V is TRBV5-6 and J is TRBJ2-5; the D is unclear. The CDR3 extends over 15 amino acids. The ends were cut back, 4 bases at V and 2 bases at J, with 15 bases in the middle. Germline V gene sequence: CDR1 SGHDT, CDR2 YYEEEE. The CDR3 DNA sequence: TGTGCCAGCAGCCAGCTCCGGCACCTACAAGAGACCCAGTACTTC. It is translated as CASSQLRHLQETQYF. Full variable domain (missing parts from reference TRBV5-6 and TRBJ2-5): DAGVTQSPTHLIKTRGQQVTLRCSPKSGHDTVSWYQQALGQGPQFIFQYYEEEERQRGNFPDRFSGHQFPNYSSELNVNALLLGDSALYLCASSQLRHLQETQYFGPGTRLLVL.

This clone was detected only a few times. CDR3 nucleotides: TGTGCCAGCAGTTTAGGACTAGCGGGAAACTACGAGCAGTACTTC. Translated: CASSLGLAGNYEQYF. The genes are TRBV27 and TRBJ2-7, with TRBD2 identical over 12 bases. The V gene's germline CDR1 is MNHEY and CDR2 SMNVEV (reference sequence). J lost 3 bases, V lost 2 bases, and 2 bases had no gene match. CDR3 length equals 15 residues.

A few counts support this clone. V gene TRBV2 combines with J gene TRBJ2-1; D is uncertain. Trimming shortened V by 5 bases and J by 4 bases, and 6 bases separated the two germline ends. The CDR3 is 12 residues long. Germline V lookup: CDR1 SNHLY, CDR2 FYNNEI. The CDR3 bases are TGTGCCAGCAGTCCACCTTACAATGAGCAGTTCTTC. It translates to CASSPPYNEQFF.

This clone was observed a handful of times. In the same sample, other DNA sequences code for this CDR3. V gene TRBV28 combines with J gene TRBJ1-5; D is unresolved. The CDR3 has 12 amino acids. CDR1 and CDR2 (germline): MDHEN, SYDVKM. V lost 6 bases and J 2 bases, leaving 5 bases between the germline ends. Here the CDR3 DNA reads TGTGCCAGCAGACTCCGCAATCAGCCCCAGCATTTT. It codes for CASRLRNQPQHF.

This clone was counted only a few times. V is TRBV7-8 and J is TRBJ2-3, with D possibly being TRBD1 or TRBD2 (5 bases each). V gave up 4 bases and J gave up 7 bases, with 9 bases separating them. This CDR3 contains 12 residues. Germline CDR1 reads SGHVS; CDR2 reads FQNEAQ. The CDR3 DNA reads TGTGCCAGCAGCTCGGGACCCTATACGCAGTATTTT. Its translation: CASSSGPYTQYF.

The DNA of the CDR3 is TGTGCCATCAGTGAGGCAGGGATTACCTACGAGCAGTACTTC. It specifies CAISEAGITYEQYF. The V and J genes are TRBV10-3 and TRBJ2-7; the D gene is possibly TRBD1 (5 bases). CDR3 length equals 14 residues. With 2 bases removed from V and 2 bases from J, the gap between germline ends came to 10 bases. CDR1 is ENHRY and CDR2 is SYGVKD in the germline V gene.

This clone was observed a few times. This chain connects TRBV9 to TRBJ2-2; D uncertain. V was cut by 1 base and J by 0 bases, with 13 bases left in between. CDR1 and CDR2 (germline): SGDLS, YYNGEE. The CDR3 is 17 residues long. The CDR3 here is CASSVLRLAANTGELFF. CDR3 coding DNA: TGTGCCAGCAGCGTACTCAGGTTAGCTGCGAACACCGGGGAGCTGTTTTTT.

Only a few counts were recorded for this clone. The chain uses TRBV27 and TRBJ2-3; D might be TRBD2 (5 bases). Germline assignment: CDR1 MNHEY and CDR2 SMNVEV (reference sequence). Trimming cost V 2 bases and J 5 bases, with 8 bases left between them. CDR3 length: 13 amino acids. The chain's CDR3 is CASSLVAGDTQYF. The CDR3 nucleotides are TGTGCCAGCAGTTTAGTGGCGGGAGATACGCAGTATTTT.

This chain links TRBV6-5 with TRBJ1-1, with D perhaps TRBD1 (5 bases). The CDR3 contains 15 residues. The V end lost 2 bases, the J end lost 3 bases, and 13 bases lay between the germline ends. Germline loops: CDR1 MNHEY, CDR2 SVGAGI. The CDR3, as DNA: TGTGCCAGCAGTTACCTCGACAGTCGTGACACTGAAGCTTTCTTT. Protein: CASSYLDSRDTEAFF.

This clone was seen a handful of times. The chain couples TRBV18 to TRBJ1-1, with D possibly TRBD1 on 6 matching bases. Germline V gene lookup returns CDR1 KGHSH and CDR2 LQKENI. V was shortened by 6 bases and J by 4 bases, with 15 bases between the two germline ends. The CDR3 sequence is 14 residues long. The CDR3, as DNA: TGTGCCAGCTCCAGGGCAGGGGCTTTCACTGAAGCTTTCTTT. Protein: CASSRAGAFTEAFF.

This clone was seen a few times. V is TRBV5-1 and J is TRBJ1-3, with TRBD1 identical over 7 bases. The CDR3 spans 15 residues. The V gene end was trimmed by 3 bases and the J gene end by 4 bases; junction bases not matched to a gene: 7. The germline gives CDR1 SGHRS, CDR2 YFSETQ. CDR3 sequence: CASSWAGQAGNTIYF. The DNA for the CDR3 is TGCGCCAGCAGCTGGGCCGGACAGGCGGGAAACACCATATATTTT.

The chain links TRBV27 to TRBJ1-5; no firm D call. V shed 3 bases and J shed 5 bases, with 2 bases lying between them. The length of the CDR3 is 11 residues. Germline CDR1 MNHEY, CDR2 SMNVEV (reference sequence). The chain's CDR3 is CASSFDQPQHF. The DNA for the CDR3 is TGTGCCAGCAGTTTCGATCAGCCCCAGCATTTT.

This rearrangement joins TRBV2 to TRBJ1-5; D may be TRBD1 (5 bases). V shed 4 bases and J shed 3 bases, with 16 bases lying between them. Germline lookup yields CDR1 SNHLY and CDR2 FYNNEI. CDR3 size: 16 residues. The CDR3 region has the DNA TGTGCCAGCAGTGCTCAGACAGTCACCATCAATCAGCCCCAGCATTTT. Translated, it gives CASSAQTVTINQPQHF.

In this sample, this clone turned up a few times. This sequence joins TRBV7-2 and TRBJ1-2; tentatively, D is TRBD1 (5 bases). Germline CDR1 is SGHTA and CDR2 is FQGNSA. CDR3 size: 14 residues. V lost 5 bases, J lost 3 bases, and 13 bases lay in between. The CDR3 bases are TGTGCCAGCAGCCCCCGAAGGGGCGACTATGGCTACACCTTC. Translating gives CASSPRRGDYGYTF.

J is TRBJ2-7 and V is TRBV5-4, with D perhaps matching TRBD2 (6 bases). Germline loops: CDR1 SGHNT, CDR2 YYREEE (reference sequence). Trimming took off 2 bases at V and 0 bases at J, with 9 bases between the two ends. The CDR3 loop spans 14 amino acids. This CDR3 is CASSFGGTSYEQYF. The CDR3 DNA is TGTGCCAGCAGCTTCGGCGGGACCTCCTACGAGCAGTACTTC.